Following are 18 T cell receptor beta chains from one sample sequenced in a study of response to subunit inactivated influenza vaccine. One entry per CDR3 protein results from TCRdb running MiXCR on the RT-PCR reads. The table has over 450,000 distinct CDR3 sequences, 10% to 15% seen once. This specimen consisted of PBMCs from blood, obtained 40 to 50 days after vaccination. The source of these receptors is a man in his fifties or sixties who received an inactivated influenza vaccine.

This clonotype was seen a few times. The chain uses TRBV20-1 and TRBJ2-1; TRBD2 aligns across 7 bases. This CDR3 region has 14 residues. With V trimmed by 2 bases and J by 4 bases, 5 bases remained unmatched. Germline CDR1 reads DFQATT; CDR2 reads SNEGSKA (reference sequence). Here the CDR3 reads CSARPSGLYNEQFF. CDR3 sequence (DNA): TGCAGTGCTAGACCTAGCGGCCTTTACAATGAGCAGTTCTTC.

The gene calls are TRBV19 and TRBJ2-1; D gene uncertain. The CDR3 is made up of 16 amino acids. Trimming took 3 bases from V and 4 from J, leaving 16 bases between them. Germline CDR1 is LNHDA and CDR2 is SQIVND (reference sequence). The CDR3 DNA follows: TGTGCCAGTAGTATGAGGCAGGCGACTTTGTACAATGAGCAGTTCTTC. This codes for CASSMRQATLYNEQFF.

The rearrangement joins TRBV4-3 to TRBJ2-7, with D uncertain. The CDR3 runs to 14 residues. V dropped 1 base and J dropped 3 bases, with 10 bases sitting between them. The germline gives CDR1 LGHNA, CDR2 YSLEER. The CDR3 nucleotides read TGCGCCAGCAGCCAAGCACCGACCGGCTACGAGCAGTACTTC. Amino acid sequence: CASSQAPTGYEQYF.

The rearrangement joins TRBV10-2 to TRBJ1-6; 10 bases line up with TRBD1. Per germline, CDR1 WSHSY and CDR2 SAAADI. The V gene end was trimmed by 9 bases and the J gene end by 4 bases; junction bases not matched to a gene: 9. The CDR3 is made up of 16 amino acids. CDR3 amino acids: CARPAGQGYYNSPLHF. Here the CDR3 DNA reads TGCGCCAGGCCGGCGGGACAGGGGTATTATAATTCACCCCTCCACTTT.

CDR3 coding DNA: TGCGCCAGCAGCTACAGGGTTACCGGGGAGCTGTTTTTT. It codes for CASSYRVTGELFF. This rearrangement joins TRBV5-1 to TRBJ2-2; possible D gene TRBD1, 6 bases. CDR1 and CDR2 from the germline V gene are SGHRS and YFSETQ. V lost 3 bases, J lost 5 bases, and 8 bases lay in between. There are 13 residues in the CDR3.

Only a few counts were recorded for this clonotype. The chain has TRBV7-9 and TRBJ2-7; D gene uncertain. Trimming removed 10 bases at V and 5 bases at J, with 12 bases between. Germline V lookup: CDR1 SEHNR, CDR2 FQNEAQ (reference sequence). The length of the CDR3 is 11 residues. The CDR3 spells CATGSDDEQYF. CDR3 DNA: TGTGCCACCGGGTCGGACGACGAGCAGTACTTC.

V usage is TRBV6-5 and J usage is TRBJ2-1, with TRBD1 matching over 9 bases. The J segment lost 9 bases and the V segment lost 2 bases, leaving 8 bases of the junction unmatched. CDR3 size: 15 residues. CDR1 and CDR2 from the germline V gene are MNHEY and SVGAGI. CDR3 residues: CASSYHPQGAREQFF. The CDR3 nucleotides read TGTGCCAGCAGTTACCACCCACAGGGGGCGCGTGAGCAGTTCTTC.

The J gene is TRBJ2-5, the V gene TRBV6-5; D gene unclear. The CDR3 is made up of 17 amino acids. Germline V lookup: CDR1 MNHEY, CDR2 SVGAGI. V lost 0 bases to trimming and J lost 5 bases, with 19 bases between them. The CDR3 protein is CASSYSAAFWRGETQYF. The CDR3 coding sequence is TGTGCCAGCAGTTACTCGGCGGCGTTTTGGCGTGGGGAGACCCAGTACTTC.

This clonotype was counted at least ten times. The CDR3 region is CSAGGQETQYF. In DNA, the CDR3 is TGCAGTGCTGGGGGTCAAGAGACCCAGTACTTC. The chain uses TRBV20-1 and TRBJ2-5; the D call may be TRBD1 or TRBD2 (5 bases each). V gave up 5 bases and J gave up 2 bases, with 6 bases separating them. The CDR3 is made up of 11 amino acids. The germline V gene has CDR1 DFQATT and CDR2 SNEGSKA (reference sequence).

The rearrangement uses TRBV7-9 and TRBJ1-1, with D uncertain. Trimming cost V 0 bases and J 1 base, with 9 bases left between them. CDR1 is SEHNR, CDR2 FQNEAQ, per germline (reference sequence). CDR3 length: 15 amino acids. The CDR3 protein is CASSLALGQNTEAFF. For the CDR3, the DNA is TGTGCCAGCAGCTTAGCTCTGGGCCAGAACACTGAAGCTTTCTTT. The variable domain in full, with the rest retrieved from reference TRBV7-9 and TRBJ1-1, is DTGVSQNPRHKITKRGQNVTFRCDPISEHNRLYWYRQTLGQGPEFLTYFQNEAQLEKSRLLSDRFSAERPKGSFSTLEIQRTEQGDSAMYLCASSLALGQNTEAFFGQGTRLTVV.

This clonotype has just a few counts. The chain employs TRBV7-6 and TRBJ2-1; no clear D. Trimming left V 2 bases short and J 3 bases short, with 17 bases between. The CDR3 is 17 residues long. Germline lookup yields CDR1 SGHVS and CDR2 FNYEAQ. CDR3 sequence reads: CASSLRSSPFGYNEQFF. CDR3 bases: TGTGCCAGCAGCTTACGCAGCTCCCCCTTCGGCTACAATGAGCAGTTCTTC. Combining the CDR3 with reference TRBV7-6 and TRBJ2-1 gives the whole variable domain GAGVSQSPRYKVTKRGQDVALRCDPISGHVSLYWYRQALGQGPEFLTYFNYEAQQDKSGLPNDRFSAERPEGSISTLTIQRTEQRDSAMYRCASSLRSSPFGYNEQFFGPGTRLTVL.

There are a few counts of this clonotype. The chain combines TRBV10-2 with TRBJ2-7; D not certain. V lost 2 bases to trimming and J lost 0 bases, with 8 bases between them. Per germline, CDR1 WSHSY and CDR2 SAAADI. The CDR3 runs to 14 residues. CDR3 sequence reads: CASSETRASYEQYF. The CDR3 DNA reads as TGCGCCAGCAGTGAGACCCGGGCCTCCTACGAGCAGTACTTC.

A few counts support this clonotype. V gene TRBV11-2 combines with J gene TRBJ2-7, with D hard to call. Germline values: CDR1 SGHAT, CDR2 FQNNGV. The V end lost 1 base, the J end lost 3 bases, and 13 bases lay between the germline ends. There are 15 residues in the CDR3. The chain's CDR3 is CASSLGGPRGYEQYF. The CDR3 region has the DNA TGTGCCAGCAGCTTAGGAGGCCCAAGAGGCTACGAGCAGTACTTC.

There are many counts of this clonotype. This CDR3 is CASSFRGGGTDTQYF. The CDR3 bases are TGTGCCAGCAGTTTTAGGGGAGGGGGCACAGATACGCAGTATTTT. V usage is TRBV12-3 or TRBV12-4 and J usage is TRBJ2-3, with TRBD2 identical over 7 bases. The ends lost 3 bases at V and 1 base at J; junction bases unmatched: 4. The CDR3 covers 15 residues.

This clonotype was seen a single time. V is TRBV18 and J is TRBJ2-3, with TRBD1 as a possible D gene (5 bases). This CDR3 comprises 14 residues. The germline gives CDR1 KGHSH, CDR2 LQKENI. Between the trimmed V and J ends, which lost 2 bases and 4 bases, there was a span of 10 bases. The CDR3 is CASSPIGAADTQYF. Written as DNA, the CDR3 is TGTGCCAGCTCACCAATAGGGGCCGCAGATACGCAGTATTTT.

This clonotype was found many times. CDR3 amino acids: CASMVRASSYEQYF. CDR3 coding DNA: TGTGCCAGCATGGTACGGGCTAGCTCCTACGAGCAGTACTTC. The chain carries TRBV6-1 and TRBJ2-7; no definite D call. Germline lookup yields CDR1 MNHNS and CDR2 SASEGT. Trimming shortened V by 7 bases and J by 0 bases, and 13 bases separated the two germline ends. The length of the CDR3 is 14 residues.

This clonotype has only a few counts. The J gene is TRBJ2-1, the V gene TRBV7-2, with D perhaps matching TRBD2 (5 bases). The V gene lost 3 bases and the J gene lost 4 bases, with 13 bases spanning the gap. CDR3 length equals 15 residues. Germline CDR1 and CDR2: SGHTA and FQGNSA. The CDR3 here is CASSFRGSQYNEQFF. The CDR3 coding sequence is TGTGCCAGCAGCTTTCGGGGATCACAGTACAATGAGCAGTTCTTC.

Only a few counts were recorded for this clonotype. This CDR3 reads CASNGQPLRQYF. CDR3 nucleotide sequence: TGTGCCAGCAACGGACAGCCTCTAAGGCAGTACTTC. V and J are TRBV6-6 and TRBJ2-7, with D perhaps TRBD1 (6 bases). The V gene lost 7 bases and the J gene lost 9 bases, with 16 bases spanning the gap. This CDR3 comprises 12 residues. Per the germline V gene, CDR1 is MNHNY and CDR2 is SVGAGI (reference sequence).